This entry lists 20 T cell receptor beta chains sequenced from one sample in a study of T cell repertoires in cytomegalovirus infection. TCRdb reprocessed the reads via MiXCR and lists one record per CDR3 protein. The sample contains just under 500,000 distinct CDR3 sequences, 30% to 35% of which appear only once. Their specific antigens are unknown. Sample: cultured PBMCs, taken from culture after CMV antigen stimulation. The source is a human donor in good health (CMV status not recorded). Some clones in this sample may be carry-over from other donors' samples.

For this clonotype: The conserved closing phenylalanine or tryptophan is absent in this CDR3, likely reflecting a read error. The V gene is TRBV20-1, the J gene TRBJ2-3; 12 nucleotides align to TRBD2. Per the germline V gene, CDR1 is DFQATT and CDR2 is SNEGSKA (reference sequence). With V trimmed by 3 bases and J by 4 bases, 8 bases remained unmatched. This CDR3 comprises 16 residues. The CDR3 bases are TGCAGTGCTAGCGACCTAGCGGGAGGGGTAGCAGATACGCAGTATCTT. It specifies CSASDLAGGVADTQYL.

Only a few counts were recorded for this clonotype. The V and J genes are TRBV27 and TRBJ1-2; 7 bases are shared with TRBD1. Germline V CDR1 and CDR2: MNHEY, SMNVEV (reference sequence). J lost 5 bases, V lost 4 bases, and 7 bases had no gene match. The CDR3 loop spans 14 amino acids. CDR3: CASSSSTGIYGYTF. The CDR3 coding sequence is TGTGCCAGCAGTTCATCGACAGGGATATATGGCTACACCTTC.

V is TRBV12-3 or TRBV12-4 and J is TRBJ2-7, with D unclear. The CDR3 has 11 amino acids. V dropped 6 bases and J dropped 2 bases, with 5 bases sitting between them. CDR3 DNA: TGTGCCAGCAGCCAAGCCTACGAGCAGTACTTC. Its translation is CASSQAYEQYF.

This rearrangement joins TRBV6-5 to TRBJ2-2; tentative D call: TRBD2 (5 bases). Germline V lookup: CDR1 MNHEY, CDR2 SVGAGI. This CDR3 region has 16 residues. Trimming removed 0 bases from V and 4 bases from J, with 12 bases in between. CDR3 region: CASSYSVRRTTGELFF. The CDR3 region has the DNA TGTGCCAGCAGTTACTCGGTTAGGAGGACCACCGGGGAGCTGTTTTTT.

The chain links TRBV28 to TRBJ1-2, with 10 bases lining up with TRBD1. Germline CDR1 MDHEN, CDR2 SYDVKM. Trimming cost V 7 bases and J 7 bases; bases outside gene matches: 6. The CDR3 consists of 13 residues. CDR3 loop: CASTSGQGGGYTF. The CDR3 DNA sequence: TGTGCCAGCACCTCAGGACAGGGGGGTGGCTACACCTTC.

The chain uses TRBV7-2 and TRBJ1-2; D is undetermined. Trimming took 1 base from V and 4 from J, leaving 7 bases between them. From germline, CDR1 is SGHTA and CDR2 FQGNSA. This CDR3 is 13 amino acids long. This chain's CDR3 is CASSLDVSYGYTF. The CDR3 DNA is TGTGCCAGCAGCTTAGACGTTAGCTATGGCTACACCTTC.

The chain recombines TRBV10-2 with TRBJ2-5; D is ambiguous. CDR3 length: 13 residues. Deletions cut 0 bases from V and 4 bases from J, with 6 bases between. Germline V lookup: CDR1 WSHSY, CDR2 SAAADI. This CDR3 is CASSESHGETQYF. The CDR3 DNA reads TGCGCCAGCAGTGAGTCTCATGGAGAGACCCAGTACTTC.

This chain connects TRBV28 to TRBJ1-1; 10 nucleotides line up with TRBD1. V lost 4 bases to trimming and J lost 4 bases; unmatched junction nucleotides: 3. The CDR3 is 14 residues long. The germline gives CDR1 MDHEN, CDR2 SYDVKM. The CDR3 bases are TGTGCCAGCAGTTGGGACAGGGGAACCACTGAAGCTTTCTTT. Its translation is CASSWDRGTTEAFF.

CDR3 in DNA: TGTGCCAGTAGCCACAGGAGTTCGGATTGGGCCACCCGGCAGTTCTTC. This gives the protein CASSHRSSDWATRQFF. The genes are TRBV19 and TRBJ2-1; a weak D match, TRBD1 (5 bases). The CDR3 extends over 16 amino acids. Trimming left V 6 bases short and J 12 bases short, with 27 bases between. Germline lookup yields CDR1 LNHDA and CDR2 SQIVND (reference sequence).

In this sample, this clonotype turned up many times. The rearrangement uses TRBV7-9 and TRBJ2-3; the match to TRBD1 covers 7 bases. Trimming removed 4 bases from V and 2 bases from J; junction bases left unmatched: 6. Germline assignment: CDR1 SEHNR and CDR2 FQNEAQ (reference sequence). This CDR3 has 15 residues. CDR3 DNA: TGTGCCAGCAGCTCGGACAGGACGTTCACAGATACGCAGTATTTT. This encodes CASSSDRTFTDTQYF. Looking up the rest from reference TRBV7-9 and TRBJ2-3 gives the full variable domain: DTGVSQNPRHKITKRGQNVTFRCDPISEHNRLYWYRQTLGQGPEFLTYFQNEAQLEKSRLLSDRFSAERPKGSFSTLEIQRTEQGDSAMYLCASSSDRTFTDTQYFGPGTRLTVL.

The rearrangement joins TRBV18 to TRBJ2-2, with 9 bases matching TRBD1. J gave up 1 base and V 6 bases, and 6 bases lay outside the gene matches. This CDR3 is 16 amino acids long. Germline lookup yields CDR1 KGHSH and CDR2 LQKENI. The CDR3 region is CASSRGTGKNTGELFF. The DNA for the CDR3 is TGTGCCAGCTCTCGGGGGACAGGGAAGAACACCGGGGAGCTGTTTTTT.

The chain combines TRBV10-3 with TRBJ2-7; D is ambiguous. CDR3 length: 13 residues. The V end lost 3 bases, the J end lost 2 bases, and 8 bases lay between the germline ends. CDR1 is ENHRY, CDR2 SYGVKD, per germline. The CDR3 DNA follows: TGTGCCATCAGTGACGGAACTGCCTACGAGCAGTACGTC. Translated, it gives CAISDGTAYEQYV.

The V and J genes are TRBV19 and TRBJ2-7, with 7 bases aligning to TRBD1. Losses at the gene ends were 3 bases for V and 4 bases for J; bases not matched to a gene: 9. This CDR3 spans 15 amino acids. The germline gives CDR1 LNHDA, CDR2 SQIVND (reference sequence). Here the CDR3 DNA reads TGTGCCAGTAGTATCGCCGGGACAGTTTCTTACGAGCAGTACTTC. Encoded protein: CASSIAGTVSYEQYF. The entire variable domain, with the rest obtained from reference TRBV19 and TRBJ2-7, is as follows: DGGITQSPKYLFRKEGQNVTLSCEQNLNHDAMYWYRQDPGQGLRLIYYSQIVNDFQKGDIAEGYSVSREKKESFPLTVTSAQKNPTAFYLCASSIAGTVSYEQYFGPGTRLTVT.

This clonotype was seen repeatedly, ten times or more. The chain carries TRBV28 and TRBJ2-2; 10 nucleotides line up with TRBD2. From germline, CDR1 is MDHEN and CDR2 SYDVKM. This CDR3 contains 15 residues. J gave up 6 bases and V 3 bases, and 4 bases lay outside the gene matches. CDR3 nucleotide sequence: TGTGCCAGCAGTTTCAGCGGGAGGGTTTCCGGGGAGCTGTTTTTT. Its protein product is CASSFSGRVSGELFF.

The sample holds a few counts of this clonotype. The rearrangement joins TRBV15 to TRBJ2-2; 9 nucleotides agree with TRBD2. This CDR3 is built from 18 residues. The germline V gene encodes CDR1 LNHNV and CDR2 YYDKDF (reference sequence). V gave up 0 bases and J gave up 7 bases; unmatched junction bases: 12. The CDR3 spells CATSRDKVAGVFSGELFF. DNA for the CDR3: TGTGCCACCAGCAGAGATAAGGTAGCGGGAGTCTTCAGCGGGGAGCTGTTTTTT.

This clonotype was seen a handful of times. The V call is TRBV11-2, the J call TRBJ2-6, with D possibly being TRBD2 (6 bases). Trimming cost V 0 bases and J 0 bases, with 6 bases left between them. CDR1 and CDR2 from the germline V gene are SGHAT and FQNNGV. The CDR3 is 16 amino acids. CDR3 residues: CASSLDGSSGANVLTF. CDR3 coding DNA: TGTGCCAGCAGCTTAGACGGGAGCTCTGGGGCCAACGTCCTGACTTTC.

The gene calls are TRBV11-3 and TRBJ2-1; maybe TRBD2 (5 bases). Germline V gives CDR1 SGHNT, CDR2 YENEEA. Deletions cut 2 bases from V and 2 bases from J, with 19 bases between. This CDR3 has 18 amino acids. The DNA of the CDR3 is TGTGCCAGCAGCTTAATGGTTCAATCAGCGGTGGCCTACAATGAGCAGTTCTTC. Translation: CASSLMVQSAVAYNEQFF.

The rearrangement uses TRBV12-3 or TRBV12-4 and TRBJ2-3; D ambiguous. This CDR3 contains 15 residues. The ends were cut back, 5 bases at V and 6 bases at J, with 18 bases in the middle. CDR3 amino acids: CASSTSRIEPDTQYF. As DNA, the CDR3 is TGTGCCAGCAGTACCTCTCGAATCGAACCGGATACGCAGTATTTT.

This clonotype was found a few times. This chain links TRBV7-8 with TRBJ2-5, with D unclear. The V end was cut by 5 bases, the J end by 0 bases, with 10 bases between. Germline values: CDR1 SGHVS, CDR2 FQNEAQ. There are 14 residues in the CDR3. This chain's CDR3 is CASSRGRYQETQYF. The CDR3 DNA is TGTGCCAGCAGCCGTGGACGGTACCAAGAGACCCAGTACTTC.

This clonotype was seen only a few times. This chain uses TRBV7-2 with TRBJ2-1, with a weak D call TRBD2 (6 bases). Germline CDR1 is SGHTA and CDR2 is FQGNSA. This CDR3 region has 15 residues. The V end was cut by 4 bases, the J end by 2 bases, with 12 bases between. In nucleotides, the CDR3 is TGTGCCAGCAGCTGGTATGGGGGGACCTACAATGAGCAGTTCTTC. It specifies CASSWYGGTYNEQFF.